The 15 T cell receptor beta chains below all came from one sample that was sequenced in a study of regulatory T cells in long-lasting Graves disease. In building TCR beta libraries, iRepertoire HTBI primers were used together with Arm-PCR of CDR3 regions. TCRdb recomputed calls from the multiplex PCR reads with MiXCR, one row per CDR3 protein. The repertoire holds under 300,000 distinct CDR3 sequences, with 18% as singletons. Time point given: newly diagnosed GD, antithyroid drugs for less than 3 months. The TCR library was made from RNA that had been extracted from PBMCs in TRIzol. These data are also associated with another study on T cells in Graves' hyperthyroidism and ophthalmopathy.

The sequenced sample was peripheral blood mononuclear cells (PBMCs), obtained at new diagnosis, from a patient treated with antithyroid drugs. All receptors derive from a woman in her twenties or thirties with Graves disease.

This clonotype was counted ten times or more. The chain carries TRBV9 and TRBJ2-5; D possibly corresponds to TRBD1 (6 bases). The CDR3 contains 16 residues. V shed 1 base and J shed 4 bases, with 17 bases lying between them. CDR1 and CDR2 (germline): SGDLS, YYNGEE. The CDR3 coding sequence is TGTGCCAGCAGCGTAATGGGGACACCCGGGGTAGAGACCCAGTACTTC. Protein sequence: CASSVMGTPGVETQYF.

The sample holds many counts of this clonotype. The chain employs TRBV20-1 and TRBJ2-3; weak D call: TRBD1 (5 bases). CDR1 is DFQATT, CDR2 SNEGSKA, per germline (reference sequence). This CDR3 is 13 amino acids long. V lost 2 bases and J lost 6, with 12 bases in between. CDR3 DNA sequence: TGCAGTGCTAGACAGGGTGCAACGGATACGCAGTATTTT. Translation: CSARQGATDTQYF.

On this clonotype: A far bigger clonotype differs at one base, so this is likely a read error. The rearrangement joins TRBV5-4 to TRBJ2-3, with unresolved D. Near its end, the DNA agrees better with TRBJ1-5, so the J call may be wrong. The length of the CDR3 is 13 residues. Germline assignment: CDR1 SGHNT and CDR2 YYREEE (reference sequence). CDR3 in DNA: TGTGCCAGCAGCTTCGCGGGATCGGGTACGCAGCATTTT. Translation: CASSFAGSGTQHF.

There are many counts of this clonotype. The genes are TRBV4-1 and TRBJ2-1, with TRBD2 matching 14 bases. The CDR3 extends over 15 amino acids. Germline lookup yields CDR1 MGHRA and CDR2 YSYEKL. The ends lost 3 bases at V and 8 bases at J; junction bases unmatched: 3. The CDR3 protein is CASSQTGLAGDEQFF. CDR3 nucleotide sequence: TGCGCCAGCAGCCAGACGGGACTAGCGGGGGATGAGCAGTTCTTC.

CDR3 residues: CATRRGQGNEKLFF. In nucleotides, the CDR3 is TGTGCCACCCGCCGGGGACAGGGGAATGAAAAACTGTTTTTT. The rearrangement uses TRBV19 and TRBJ1-4, with 10 bases matching TRBD1. The V segment lost 10 bases and the J segment 5 bases; nucleotides outside the gene matches: 7. Germline V gives CDR1 LNHDA, CDR2 SQIVND (reference sequence). This CDR3 spans 14 amino acids.

At least ten counts were recorded for this clonotype. The chain carries TRBV6-2 or TRBV6-3 and TRBJ2-7; D perhaps matches TRBD1 (5 bases). Germline CDR1 reads MNHEY; CDR2 reads SVGEGT. Trimming pared 5 bases from V and 3 bases from J, leaving 17 bases between. The CDR3 runs to 15 residues. The CDR3 region is CASSLYTGPNYEQYF. As DNA, the CDR3 is TGTGCCAGCAGTCTCTACACAGGACCGAACTACGAGCAGTACTTC.

This clonotype was recorded many times. The chain carries TRBV2 and TRBJ1-1; TRBD1 matches at 10 bases. The CDR3 runs 15 residues. Losses at the gene ends were 7 bases for V and 4 bases for J; bases not matched to a gene: 9. Germline CDR1 SNHLY, CDR2 FYNNEI. CDR3 amino acids: CASNRQGATITEAFF. The CDR3 DNA reads TGTGCCAGCAACAGACAGGGGGCGACGATCACTGAAGCTTTCTTT.

This clonotype has a count of ten or more. The chain uses TRBV7-9 and TRBJ1-2; D remains unclear. Trimming removed 7 bases at V and 9 bases at J, with 15 bases between. The CDR3 loop spans 12 amino acids. Per germline, CDR1 SEHNR and CDR2 FQNEAQ (reference sequence). Here the CDR3 reads CASIQLTGSYTF. For the CDR3, the DNA is TGTGCCAGCATCCAACTCACCGGGAGCTACACCTTC.

This chain links TRBV19 with TRBJ2-7; D gene ambiguous. The CDR3 sequence is 14 residues long. Germline V CDR1 and CDR2: LNHDA, SQIVND (reference sequence). V lost 3 bases to trimming and J lost 3 bases, with 12 bases between them. CDR3 residues: CASSIVPMDYEQYF. The CDR3 DNA sequence: TGTGCCAGTAGTATTGTCCCTATGGACTACGAGCAGTACTTC.

This clonotype came up many times. The chain joins TRBV6-2 or TRBV6-3 to TRBJ2-1; D remains ambiguous. The CDR3 has 17 residues. V lost 4 bases to trimming and J lost 0 bases, with 16 bases between them. In germline, CDR1 is MNHEY, CDR2 SVGEGT. CDR3 nucleotide sequence: TGTGCCAGCAGTTTCGATCGTGGGTCGCGCTCCTACAATGAGCAGTTCTTC. Amino acids: CASSFDRGSRSYNEQFF.

This clonotype was recorded many times. V usage is TRBV5-1 and J usage is TRBJ1-1, with no clear D. The germline V gene encodes CDR1 SGHRS and CDR2 YFSETQ. This CDR3 has 14 residues. V gave up 0 bases and J gave up 5 bases, with 11 bases separating them. DNA of the CDR3: TGCGCCAGCAGCTTGGCCCCGGTGGGGACTGAAGCTTTCTTT. Translated, it gives CASSLAPVGTEAFF.

This clonotype has a count of ten or more. This sequence joins TRBV7-2 and TRBJ1-2, with TRBD1 matching 8 bases. Unmatched junction bases numbered 9, after V lost 5 bases and J lost 7 bases. This CDR3 has 14 amino acids. From germline, CDR1 is SGHTA and CDR2 FQGNSA. This CDR3 reads CASSTPGTGSGYTF. The DNA of the CDR3 is TGTGCCAGCAGCACTCCCGGGACAGGATCTGGCTACACCTTC.

This clonotype was seen at least ten times. A junction boundary mismatches the germline segment, possibly from a read error. The chain couples TRBV27 to TRBJ1-6; D is undetermined. Per germline, CDR1 MNHEY and CDR2 SMNVEV (reference sequence). The CDR3 spans 15 residues. The CDR3: CASSFGRNHNSALHF. The CDR3 region has the DNA TGTGCCAGCAGTTTCGGGCGGAACCATAATTCAGCCCTCCACTTT.

This clonotype was counted many times. The gene calls are TRBV3-1 and TRBJ2-7; D is perhaps TRBD2 (6 bases). The CDR3 runs to 13 residues. V was clipped by 0 bases and J by 12 bases, with 15 bases between them. Germline CDR1 reads LGHDT; CDR2 reads YNNKEL (reference sequence). DNA for the CDR3: TGTGCCAGCAGCCAAGATATGGCTAGCGAACGGTACTTC. Its translation: CASSQDMASERYF.

This clonotype is a singleton in its sample. CDR3 nucleotides: TGTGCCAGCAGAGGGTTCGGGACGGGCGTCACTGAAGCTTTCTTT. Amino acids: CASRGFGTGVTEAFF. This chain connects TRBV6-1 to TRBJ1-1; D may be TRBD1 (5 bases). Trimming pared 6 bases from V and 4 bases from J, leaving 18 bases between. The CDR3 extends over 15 amino acids. From germline, CDR1 is MNHNS and CDR2 SASEGT.